These 5 T cell receptor beta chains were all obtained from the same sample, sequenced in a study of cytomegalovirus exposure and HLA in healthy donors. PCR amplification relied on 60 Vbeta primers (plus 13 Jbeta primers). Method: immunoSEQ multiplex PCR; TCRdb's copy keeps in-frame clones and lacks some. Of 170,000 or so clones detected, 60% to 85% appear once; the ten largest clones hold around 5.7%. The sequenced sample was PBMCs. These TCRs come from a man aged 40-50 years in good health and CMV-seronegative.

The chain has TRBV6-5 and TRBJ1-1, with 9 bases matching TRBD1. CDR3 length: 16 residues. Per germline, CDR1 MNHEY and CDR2 SVGAGI. J gave up 4 bases and V 0 bases, and 6 bases lay outside the gene matches. The DNA for the CDR3 is TGTGCCAGCAGTTACTCGAAGGGGACAGGGCTCACTGAAGCTTTCTTT. As protein: CASSYSKGTGLTEAFF.

The J gene is TRBJ2-1, the V gene TRBV11-2; 7 bases are a match to TRBD2. The V gene end was trimmed by 1 base and the J gene end by 2 bases; junction bases not matched to a gene: 2. CDR1 is SGHAT and CDR2 is FQNNGV in the germline V gene. The CDR3 is 15 residues long. CDR3 region: CASSLALAAYNEQFF. The CDR3 region has the DNA TGTGCCAGCAGCTTAGCCCTAGCGGCCTACAATGAGCAGTTCTTC.

The gene calls are TRBV27 and TRBJ2-7; D remains ambiguous. Trimming pared 3 bases from V and 1 base from J, leaving 31 bases between. The CDR3 consists of 21 residues. Germline V gene data show CDR1 as MNHEY and CDR2 as SMNVEV (reference sequence). The CDR3 DNA is TGTGCCAGCAGTTTCTCCCACCATCAGGTTTTCCAAAGGCAATGTTCCTACGAGCAGTACTTC. This gives the protein CASSFSHHQVFQRQCSYEQYF.

The chain is built from TRBV7-8 and TRBJ1-2; possible D gene TRBD1, 5 bases. The CDR3 has 12 residues. Per germline, CDR1 SGHVS and CDR2 FQNEAQ. Between the trimmed V and J ends, which lost 4 bases and 8 bases, there was a span of 11 bases. For the CDR3, the DNA is TGTGCCAGCAGCTACCACGGGGGAGGCTACACCTTC. Its protein product is CASSYHGGGYTF. The full variable domain, rest sourced from reference TRBV7-8 and TRBJ1-2, is GAGVSQSPRYKVAKRGQDVALRCDPISGHVSLFWYQQALGQGPEFLTYFQNEAQLDKSGLPSDRFFAERPEGSVSTLKIQRTQQEDSAVYLCASSYHGGGYTFGSGTRLTVV.

The chain has TRBV30 and TRBJ2-1; a weak D match, TRBD2 (6 bases). Germline V lookup: CDR1 GTSNPN, CDR2 SVGIG (reference sequence). This CDR3 is built from 15 residues. The ends were cut back, 2 bases at V and 6 bases at J, with 17 bases in the middle. DNA for the CDR3: TGTGCCTGGAGTCCAACGCGACTAGTCTCCAATGAGCAGTTCTTC. It encodes CAWSPTRLVSNEQFF.